The rows below give T cell receptor beta chains drawn from one sample of a study of cytomegalovirus exposure and HLA in healthy donors. Using immunoSEQ multiplex PCR, the repertoire was profiled, and TCRdb retains in-frame clones only, with some absent. Here the sample spans roughly 60,000 clones, 85% to 95% being singletons. Sequencing was done on a sample of PBMCs. The receptors originated from a man aged 18 to 30 in good health and CMV-seronegative. Each CDR3 is given with its conserved first and last residue. A D gene is named only where the DNA matches it firmly. The size field is filled for only some rows; it gives once, few, many or a size class.

abundance: -; v_gene: TRBV4-2; d_gene: TRBD1; j_gene: TRBJ1-3; CDR3aa: CASSGTGTFSGNTIYF; CDR3nt: TGTGCCAGCAGTGGGACAGGGACTTTCTCTGGAAACACCATATATTTT
abundance: -; v_gene: TRBV19; d_gene: TRBD1; j_gene: TRBJ2-3; CDR3aa: CASSPRDRVFTDTQYF; CDR3nt: TGTGCCAGTAGTCCCCGGGACAGGGTTTTCACAGATACGCAGTATTTT
abundance: -; v_gene: TRBV7-9; d_gene: -; j_gene: TRBJ2-3; CDR3aa: CASSLARGRERTDTQYF; CDR3nt: TGTGCCAGCAGCTTAGCGCGGGGGCGGGAGAGGACAGATACGCAGTATTTT
abundance: -; v_gene: TRBV28; d_gene: -; j_gene: TRBJ2-7; CDR3aa: CASREAAGSYEQYF; CDR3nt: TGTGCCAGCAGGGAGGCAGCGGGCTCCTACGAGCAGTACTTC
abundance: -; v_gene: TRBV13; d_gene: TRBD1; j_gene: TRBJ2-7; CDR3aa: CASSHGQGTYEQYF; CDR3nt: TGTGCCAGCAGCCACGGACAGGGTACCTACGAGCAGTACTTC
abundance: -; v_gene: TRBV27; d_gene: TRBD1; j_gene: TRBJ2-7; CDR3aa: CASGRTTGGEYEQYF; CDR3nt: TGTGCCAGCGGCCGTACAACAGGGGGCGAATACGAGCAGTACTTC
abundance: -; v_gene: TRBV5-6; d_gene: -; j_gene: TRBJ1-2; CDR3aa: CASSHTEWIGYTF; CDR3nt: TGTGCCAGCAGCCACACAGAATGGATTGGCTACACCTTC
abundance: -; v_gene: TRBV6-1; d_gene: TRBD1; j_gene: TRBJ2-2; CDR3aa: CASSRTGQTGELFF; CDR3nt: TGTGCCAGCAGTCGGACAGGGCAAACCGGGGAGCTGTTTTTT
abundance: -; v_gene: TRBV28; d_gene: -; j_gene: TRBJ1-1; CDR3aa: CASSLWGARAFF; CDR3nt: TGTGCCAGCAGTTTATGGGGGGCTCGGGCTTTCTTT
abundance: -; v_gene: TRBV27; d_gene: TRBD1; j_gene: TRBJ1-2; CDR3aa: CASSRDSYYGYTF; CDR3nt: TGTGCCAGCAGTAGGGACAGTTACTATGGCTACACCTTC
abundance: -; v_gene: TRBV5-1; d_gene: TRBD2; j_gene: TRBJ2-7; CDR3aa: CASSLSGGYEQYF; CDR3nt: TGCGCCAGCAGCTTGTCCGGGGGGTACGAGCAGTACTTC
abundance: -; v_gene: TRBV9; d_gene: TRBD1; j_gene: TRBJ2-7; CDR3aa: CASSGTGYEQYF; CDR3nt: TGTGCCAGCAGTGGGACAGGGTACGAGCAGTACTTC
abundance: -; v_gene: TRBV10-1; d_gene: TRBD2; j_gene: TRBJ2-1; CDR3aa: CASSQLADNEQFF; CDR3nt: TGCGCCAGCAGTCAACTAGCGGACAATGAGCAGTTCTTC
abundance: -; v_gene: TRBV2; d_gene: TRBD1; j_gene: TRBJ1-4; CDR3aa: CASSEGDRLNEKLFF; CDR3nt: TGTGCCAGCAGTGAAGGGGACAGACTGAATGAAAAACTGTTTTTT
abundance: -; v_gene: TRBV9; d_gene: -; j_gene: TRBJ2-6; CDR3aa: CASSVTGLASGANVLTF; CDR3nt: TGTGCCAGCAGCGTCACAGGGCTCGCCTCTGGGGCCAACGTCCTGACTTTC
abundance: -; v_gene: TRBV27; d_gene: TRBD1; j_gene: TRBJ1-2; CDR3aa: CASRPGQGVVYGYTF; CDR3nt: TGTGCCAGCAGGCCGGGACAGGGGGTCGTCTATGGCTACACCTTC
abundance: few; v_gene: TRBV27; d_gene: TRBD1; j_gene: TRBJ2-4; CDR3aa: CASSSFEGAGAIQYF; CDR3nt: TGTGCCAGCAGCTCCTTTGAGGGGGCAGGCGCAATTCAGTACTTC
abundance: -; v_gene: TRBV7-7; d_gene: TRBD2; j_gene: TRBJ2-1; CDR3aa: CASSVLAGAINEQFF; CDR3nt: TGTGCCAGCAGCGTACTAGCGGGAGCCATTAATGAGCAGTTCTTC
abundance: once; v_gene: TRBV5-1; d_gene: TRBD2; j_gene: TRBJ2-2; CDR3aa: CASSLRLAETGELFF; CDR3nt: TGCGCCAGCAGCTTGCGACTAGCGGAAACCGGGGAGCTGTTTTTT
abundance: -; v_gene: TRBV11-2; d_gene: -; j_gene: TRBJ1-1; CDR3aa: CASSLGTMNTEAFF; CDR3nt: TGTGCCAGCAGCTTAGGGACAATGAACACTGAAGCTTTCTTT
abundance: -; v_gene: TRBV7-9; d_gene: TRBD1; j_gene: TRBJ1-2; CDR3aa: CASSTWDREEYGYTF; CDR3nt: TGTGCCAGCAGCACCTGGGACAGGGAGGAGTATGGCTACACCTTC
abundance: -; v_gene: TRBV14; d_gene: -; j_gene: TRBJ1-1; CDR3aa: CASSHSGTTAMNTEAFF; CDR3nt: TGTGCCAGCAGCCACTCCGGGACAACGGCCATGAACACTGAAGCTTTCTTT
abundance: -; v_gene: TRBV7-2; d_gene: -; j_gene: TRBJ2-1; CDR3aa: CASSLRGNEQFF; CDR3nt: TGTGCCAGCAGCTTAAGAGGGAATGAGCAGTTCTTC
abundance: once; v_gene: TRBV27; d_gene: TRBD2; j_gene: TRBJ2-1; CDR3aa: CASSLTTSGYNEQFF; CDR3nt: TGTGCCAGCAGTCTTACGACTAGCGGCTACAATGAGCAGTTCTTC
abundance: -; v_gene: TRBV2; d_gene: TRBD2; j_gene: TRBJ2-4; CDR3aa: CATRGPGTTKNIQYF; CDR3nt: TGTGCCACCAGAGGTCCCGGGACTACGAAGAACATTCAGTACTTC
abundance: -; v_gene: TRBV28; d_gene: -; j_gene: TRBJ1-1; CDR3aa: CASTERNTEAFF; CDR3nt: TGTGCCAGCACCGAGAGGAACACTGAAGCTTTCTTT
abundance: -; v_gene: TRBV5-1; d_gene: -; j_gene: TRBJ2-1; CDR3aa: CASSLVYGGSLPIGNEQFF; CDR3nt: TGCGCCAGCAGCTTGGTATACGGCGGCTCACTACCTATCGGGAATGAGCAGTTCTTC
abundance: -; v_gene: TRBV5-4; d_gene: TRBD1; j_gene: TRBJ2-7; CDR3aa: CASTGDREVYEQYF; CDR3nt: TGTGCCAGCACCGGGGACAGGGAAGTCTACGAGCAGTACTTC
abundance: -; v_gene: TRBV5-6; d_gene: TRBD1; j_gene: TRBJ1-3; CDR3aa: CASSLFPGGSGNTIYF; CDR3nt: TGTGCCAGCAGCTTGTTTCCAGGGGGCTCTGGAAACACCATATATTTT
abundance: -; v_gene: TRBV4-1; d_gene: TRBD2; j_gene: TRBJ2-1; CDR3aa: CASSQEGAGVYNEQFF; CDR3nt: TGCGCCAGCAGCCAAGAGGGAGCGGGAGTGTACAATGAGCAGTTCTTC
abundance: -; v_gene: TRBV27; d_gene: -; j_gene: TRBJ2-3; CDR3aa: CASSFYRAKDTQYF; CDR3nt: TGTGCCAGCAGTTTTTACAGGGCTAAAGATACGCAGTATTTT
abundance: -; v_gene: TRBV4-1; d_gene: TRBD2; j_gene: TRBJ2-1; CDR3aa: CASSQPGLAKYNEQFF; CDR3nt: TGCGCCAGCAGCCAACCGGGACTAGCGAAGTACAATGAGCAGTTCTTC
abundance: -; v_gene: TRBV6-5; d_gene: TRBD1; j_gene: TRBJ2-7; CDR3aa: CASSYGDSLKQYF; CDR3nt: TGTGCCAGCAGTTACGGGGACAGTCTCAAGCAGTACTTC
abundance: -; v_gene: TRBV6-5; d_gene: TRBD1; j_gene: TRBJ1-1; CDR3aa: CASSFDRGTEAFF; CDR3nt: TGTGCCAGCAGTTTCGACAGGGGCACTGAAGCTTTCTTT
abundance: -; v_gene: TRBV6-5; d_gene: TRBD1; j_gene: TRBJ1-5; CDR3aa: CASSPGQAQHF; CDR3nt: TGTGCCAGCAGTCCCGGACAGGCCCAGCATTTT
abundance: -; v_gene: TRBV7-9; d_gene: TRBD2; j_gene: TRBJ2-3; CDR3aa: CASSPRAGGTDTQYF; CDR3nt: TGTGCCAGCAGCCCCCGAGCGGGAGGCACAGATACGCAGTATTTT
abundance: -; v_gene: TRBV7-2; d_gene: TRBD2; j_gene: TRBJ2-1; CDR3aa: CASSPLAGGNNEQFF; CDR3nt: TGTGCCAGCAGCCCACTAGCGGGAGGAAACAATGAGCAGTTCTTC
abundance: few; v_gene: TRBV5-6; d_gene: TRBD1; j_gene: TRBJ2-7; CDR3aa: CASSDGQGTYEQYF; CDR3nt: TGTGCCAGCAGCGATGGACAGGGCACCTACGAGCAGTACTTC
abundance: -; v_gene: TRBV4-3; d_gene: TRBD2; j_gene: TRBJ2-7; CDR3aa: CASSSRGAYEQYF; CDR3nt: TGCGCCAGCAGTTCCCGGGGGGCCTACGAGCAGTACTTC
abundance: once; v_gene: TRBV10-1; d_gene: TRBD2; j_gene: TRBJ2-3; CDR3aa: CASVTSGARHFPQYF; CDR3nt: TGCGCCAGCGTAACGAGCGGGGCGCGGCATTTTCCTCAGTATTTT
abundance: -; v_gene: TRBV27; d_gene: -; j_gene: TRBJ2-1; CDR3aa: CASSPEGGLYNEQFF; CDR3nt: TGTGCCAGCAGCCCCGAGGGCGGGCTATACAATGAGCAGTTCTTC
abundance: -; v_gene: TRBV6-1; d_gene: TRBD1; j_gene: TRBJ1-5; CDR3aa: CASSGSRDRGFQPQHF; CDR3nt: TGTGCCAGCAGTGGATCCCGGGACAGGGGTTTTCAGCCCCAGCATTTT
abundance: few; v_gene: TRBV29-1; d_gene: TRBD1; j_gene: TRBJ1-1; CDR3aa: CSVDQGGGRNTEAFF; CDR3nt: TGCAGCGTTGATCAGGGGGGCGGACGGAACACTGAAGCTTTCTTT
abundance: -; v_gene: TRBV10-3; d_gene: TRBD2; j_gene: TRBJ2-3; CDR3aa: CALLSTSGRDTQYF; CDR3nt: TGTGCCCTTCTCTCGACTAGCGGGAGGGATACGCAGTATTTT
abundance: -; v_gene: TRBV6-5; d_gene: TRBD1; j_gene: TRBJ2-4; CDR3aa: CASSYSGQGAQNIQYF; CDR3nt: TGTGCCAGCAGTTACTCCGGTCAGGGGGCGCAAAACATTCAGTACTTC
abundance: -; v_gene: TRBV19; d_gene: -; j_gene: TRBJ2-7; CDR3aa: CASSIGGVTYEQYF; CDR3nt: TGTGCCAGTAGTATCGGGGGAGTTACCTACGAGCAGTACTTC
abundance: -; v_gene: TRBV6-5; d_gene: TRBD2; j_gene: TRBJ2-3; CDR3aa: CASSSPSGRSDTQYF; CDR3nt: TGTGCCAGCAGTTCCCCTAGCGGGAGATCGGATACGCAGTATTTT
abundance: once; v_gene: TRBV5-1; d_gene: TRBD2; j_gene: TRBJ2-3; CDR3aa: CASSPWTSGFDTQYF; CDR3nt: TGCGCCAGCAGCCCCTGGACTAGCGGGTTCGATACGCAGTATTTT
abundance: -; v_gene: TRBV7-2; d_gene: TRBD2; j_gene: TRBJ2-3; CDR3aa: CASSRGAGGRDTQYF; CDR3nt: TGTGCCAGCAGCCGAGGAGCGGGAGGGAGGGATACGCAGTATTTT
abundance: -; v_gene: TRBV7-2; d_gene: -; j_gene: TRBJ2-2; CDR3aa: CASSLMSATGELFF; CDR3nt: TGTGCCAGCAGCTTAATGAGTGCCACCGGGGAGCTGTTTTTT
abundance: -; v_gene: TRBV28; d_gene: -; j_gene: TRBJ2-3; CDR3aa: CASSATGTDTQYF; CDR3nt: TGTGCCAGCAGTGCCACAGGCACAGATACGCAGTATTTT
abundance: -; v_gene: TRBV2; d_gene: TRBD1; j_gene: TRBJ1-2; CDR3aa: CASEEDRGGGYTF; CDR3nt: TGTGCCAGCGAGGAGGACAGGGGTGGAGGCTACACCTTC
abundance: -; v_gene: TRBV5-5; d_gene: -; j_gene: TRBJ1-4; CDR3aa: CASSLFSGEGEKLFF; CDR3nt: TGTGCCAGCAGCCTATTCTCAGGGGAAGGTGAAAAACTGTTTTTT
abundance: -; v_gene: TRBV11-3; d_gene: -; j_gene: TRBJ2-1; CDR3aa: CASSLDENRYNEQFF; CDR3nt: TGTGCCAGCAGCTTAGACGAAAACAGGTACAATGAGCAGTTCTTC
abundance: -; v_gene: TRBV18; d_gene: -; j_gene: TRBJ2-7; CDR3aa: CASSPGRGPYEQYF; CDR3nt: TGTGCCAGCTCACCGGGCAGGGGACCCTACGAGCAGTACTTC